The clone carrying this TCR beta chain was seen a few times. Its specificity is not known. The data were obtained in a study of human T cells and chemical hapten exposure. As for the study in general: Small discrepancies in pooled library volume mainly accounted for the varying TCR yields per sample.

Researchers extracted total RNA from unfractionated whole blood. Study-wide points: Those TCRs sitting above 1 in 1000 frequency stayed the same with DPC sensitization.

Each cDNA molecule in the library carried unique molecular identifiers. In TCRdb, the 5' RACE reads were re-called with MiXCR into one record per CDR3 protein. The sample records about 81,000 distinct CDR3 sequences, approximately 7.7% being singletons. Germline V gene sequence: CDR1 SGHKS, CDR2 YYEKEE (reference sequence). V was pared by 1 base and J by 1 base, with 8 bases between. This CDR3 spans 14 amino acids. This clonotype originated in a male donor in good health. The chain employs TRBV5-5 and TRBJ2-5, with D uncertain. In DNA, the CDR3 is TGTGCCAGCAGCTTGAGCTCAGCCCAAGAGACCCAGTACTTC. Translation gives CASSLSSAQETQYF.